Listed below are T cell receptor beta chains from one sample, sequenced in a study of cytomegalovirus exposure and HLA in healthy donors. The assay was immunoSEQ multiplex PCR, and TCRdb's table has in-frame clones only and misses some. The data hold 100,000 to 150,000 clones, with 80% observed a single time. The specimen was PBMCs. The receptors originated from a middle-aged woman in good health and CMV-seronegative. CDR3s include the opening cysteine and the closing phenylalanine or tryptophan. The order of the fields is J gene, D gene, clone size, V gene, CDR3 protein, CDR3 DNA. D genes are given only for firm matches. Not all rows give a size; the values are once, few, many and, for expanded clones, a class.

>TRBJ2-7|TRBD2|-|TRBV7-8
CASSLKTSGSMDEQYF
TGTGCCAGCAGCCTAAAGACTAGCGGGAGTATGGACGAGCAGTACTTC
>TRBJ2-1|-|few|TRBV7-9
CASSWGPAEQFF
TGTGCCAGCAGCTGGGGCCCCGCGGAGCAGTTCTTC
>TRBJ2-2|TRBD2|-|TRBV5-4
CASSFLAGTGELFF
TGTGCCAGCAGCTTTCTAGCGGGAACCGGGGAGCTGTTTTTT
>TRBJ2-5|TRBD1|few|TRBV2
CASRRTGSQETQYF
TGTGCCAGCAGACGGACAGGGTCGCAAGAGACCCAGTACTTC
>TRBJ1-6|TRBD1|-|TRBV7-2
CASSVLRQGSPLHF
TGTGCCAGCAGCGTGTTAAGACAGGGCTCACCCCTCCACTTT
>TRBJ2-7|-|once|TRBV6-5
CASSPPQAGHYEQYF
TGTGCCAGCAGCCCCCCCCAAGCGGGACACTACGAGCAGTACTTC
>TRBJ1-2|-|-|TRBV19
CASSGYRRYGYTF
TGTGCCAGTAGTGGTTACAGACGATATGGCTACACCTTC
>TRBJ1-5|TRBD1|-|TRBV9
CASSPGFGQGNQPQHF
TGTGCCAGCAGCCCCGGTTTCGGACAGGGCAATCAGCCCCAGCATTTT
>TRBJ2-3|-|-|TRBV7-9
CASSQDLGSADTQYF
TGCGCCAGCAGCCAAGATCTCGGGAGTGCAGATACGCAGTATTTT
>TRBJ1-1|TRBD1|-|TRBV6-1
CATEQGVAEAFF
TGTGCCACTGAACAGGGGGTAGCTGAAGCTTTCTTT
>TRBJ1-4|TRBD1|-|TRBV10-3
CATSRDRGDEKLFF
TGTGCCACCAGCCGGGACAGGGGTGATGAAAAACTGTTTTTT
>TRBJ1-2|TRBD1|-|TRBV9
CASSVGTGGRYTF
TGTGCCAGCAGCGTAGGGACAGGCGGCCGCTACACCTTC
>TRBJ2-1|TRBD2|-|TRBV29-1
CSAQGSLAGVSEQFF
TGCAGCGCCCAAGGGTCCCTAGCGGGAGTAAGCGAGCAGTTCTTC
>TRBJ2-1|TRBD2|few|TRBV5-6
CASSLLAGAYNEQFF
TGTGCCAGCAGCTTATTAGCGGGAGCCTACAATGAGCAGTTCTTC
>TRBJ2-1|TRBD1|-|TRBV10-3
CATSPGQGSYNEQFF
TGTGCCACCTCTCCGGGACAGGGCTCCTACAATGAGCAGTTCTTC
>TRBJ2-7|-|-|TRBV7-9
CSSSPPQITISYEQYF
TGTTCCAGCAGCCCCCCACAGATAACCATCTCCTACGAGCAGTACTTC
>TRBJ2-7|TRBD2|-|TRBV28
CASSFSSSGRSQYF
TGTGCCAGCAGTTTTTCGAGTAGCGGGAGAAGTCAGTACTTC
>TRBJ2-7|TRBD2|-|TRBV19
CASRRTGGSYEQYF
TGTGCCAGTAGGCGAACGGGAGGGAGCTACGAGCAGTACTTC
>TRBJ2-3|TRBD2|-|TRBV6-5
CASSLRLAVSTDTQYF
TGTGCCAGCAGTTTGCGACTAGCGGTGAGCACAGATACGCAGTATTTT
>TRBJ2-7|-|-|TRBV4-3
CASSQVRFPKSGEQYF
TGCGCCAGCAGCCAAGTGAGGTTCCCCAAAAGTGGCGAGCAGTACTTC
>TRBJ2-1|-|-|TRBV5-8
CASSFTGTYNEQFF
TGTGCCAGCAGCTTTACGGGGACCTACAATGAGCAGTTCTTC
>TRBJ2-5|-|once|TRBV4-1
CASSQGWGQGETQYF
TGCGCCAGCAGCCAAGGATGGGGCCAGGGGGAGACCCAGTACTTC
>TRBJ2-3|-|-|TRBV7-2
CASSLVRDTQYF
TGTGCCAGCAGCTTAGTGCGCGATACGCAGTATTTT
>TRBJ2-5|-|-|TRBV6-1
CASSAQTGTQYF
TGTGCCAGCAGTGCCCAAACGGGGACCCAGTACTTC
>TRBJ2-1|TRBD1|-|TRBV10-3
CAISEGQGLDEQFF
TGTGCCATCAGTGAGGGACAGGGGCTGGATGAGCAGTTCTTC
>TRBJ2-1|TRBD2|-|TRBV10-3
CAISEDGGAYNEQFF
TGTGCCATCAGTGAGGATGGGGGGGCCTACAATGAGCAGTTCTTC
>TRBJ2-1|-|-|TRBV27
CASSQRRSPGDNEQFF
TGTGCCAGCAGCCAGCGGAGGTCCCCTGGGGACAATGAGCAGTTCTTC